The next 16 T cell receptor beta chains were all read from a single sample in a study of T-cell memory formation after mild COVID-19. TCRdb re-derived calls from the 5' RACE reads in MiXCR, one entry per CDR3 protein. The table records approximately 260,000 distinct CDR3 sequences, less than 20% of them present only once. Sequencing used PBMCs or a T cell subset sorted from them (not recorded which). Receptor source: a man younger than 30 who had mild COVID-19 (a few samples of this study predate the infection). Cell type and time point are not known.

This clonotype was observed a handful of times. The chain employs TRBV5-1 and TRBJ2-7; 8 positions match TRBD2. The J segment lost 5 bases and the V segment lost 5 bases, leaving 6 bases of the junction unmatched. Germline loops: CDR1 SGHRS, CDR2 YFSETQ. The CDR3 covers 13 residues. The CDR3 bases are TGCGCCAGCAGACGGGGGGGCTTGAACGAGCAGTACGTC. This translates into CASRRGGLNEQYV.

CDR3 in DNA: TGCAGTGCCCTCTACCCGGGAAGGACAACCTACGAGCAGTACTTC. It encodes CSALYPGRTTYEQYF. This chain links TRBV20-1 with TRBJ2-7, with D possibly called TRBD1 or TRBD2 (5 bases each). Germline values: CDR1 DFQATT, CDR2 SNEGSKA (reference sequence). Trimming removed 6 bases from V and 2 bases from J, with 20 bases in between. The CDR3 is made up of 15 amino acids.

The chain has TRBV7-8 and TRBJ2-3; 8 bases align to TRBD2. The J segment lost 5 bases and the V segment lost 7 bases, leaving 8 bases of the junction unmatched. The germline CDR1 and CDR2 sequences are SGHVS and FQNEAQ. CDR3 length: 14 amino acids. The CDR3 region is CASNLGGAKDTQYF. The DNA for the CDR3 is TGTGCCAGCAACCTCGGGGGGGCCAAAGATACGCAGTATTTT.

This clonotype was counted between two and nine times. The chain has TRBV2 and TRBJ1-6, with TRBD1 identical over 7 bases. This CDR3 is built from 12 residues. Germline CDR1 SNHLY, CDR2 FYNNEI. Trimming took 8 bases from V and 11 from J; bases not matched to a gene: 6. The CDR3 is CASRDSGTPLHF. The DNA of the CDR3 is TGTGCCAGCCGGGACAGCGGGACACCCCTCCACTTT.

In this sample, this clonotype turned up a few times. The rearrangement uses TRBV25-1 and TRBJ1-1; 11 nucleotides agree with TRBD1. V shed 6 bases, J shed 3 bases, and the junction held 3 bases outside the gene matches. The CDR3 has 14 amino acids. CDR1 is MGHDK, CDR2 SYGVNS, per germline. The CDR3 DNA follows: TGTGCCAGCAGGGGACAGGGGGGTGACACTGAAGCTTTCTTT. It encodes CASRGQGGDTEAFF. Drawing the rest from reference TRBV25-1 and TRBJ1-1, the complete variable domain is EADIYQTPRYLVIGTGKKITLECSQTMGHDKMYWYQQDPGMELHLIHYSYGVNSTEKGDLSSESTVSRIRTEHFPLTLESARPSHTSQYLCASRGQGGDTEAFFGQGTRLTVV.

This clonotype was seen a handful of times. The V call is TRBV7-9, the J call TRBJ2-3, with 7 bases identical to TRBD1. This CDR3 is 15 amino acids long. V trimming: 5 bases; J trimming: 6 bases; junction bases outside the gene matches: 11. Germline V gene lookup returns CDR1 SEHNR and CDR2 FQNEAQ (reference sequence). CDR3 residues: CASSPPGQASDTQYF. CDR3 nucleotides: TGTGCCAGCAGCCCCCCAGGACAGGCGTCGGATACGCAGTATTTT.

V usage is TRBV10-3 and J usage is TRBJ1-5; D ambiguous. CDR1 ENHRY and CDR2 SYGVKD come from the germline V gene. The CDR3 length is 14 residues. Trimming cost V 3 bases and J 7 bases, with 13 bases left between them. Here the CDR3 reads CAISDRQDGQPQHF. In DNA, the CDR3 is TGTGCCATCAGTGACCGGCAGGACGGGCAGCCCCAGCATTTT.

This clonotype has a handful of counts. The chain recombines TRBV21-1 with TRBJ1-5; whether TRBD1, the table's D call, matches the DNA was not checked. TRBV21-1 constitutes a pseudogene. This CDR3 has 14 residues. The CDR3 protein is CASSNPGARGPQHF. The CDR3, as DNA: TGTGCCAGCAGCAATCCCGGGGCCCGGGGGCCCCAGCATTTT.

This chain uses TRBV25-1 with TRBJ2-1; 11 positions agree with TRBD2. Germline CDR1 and CDR2: MGHDK and SYGVNS. Losses at the gene ends were 10 bases for V and 1 base for J; bases not matched to a gene: 9. The CDR3 is 16 residues long. CDR3 region: CATDRPSGGSYNEQFF. CDR3 bases: TGTGCCACCGACCGTCCTAGCGGGGGGTCCTACAATGAGCAGTTCTTC.

This clonotype was detected only a few times. The chain has TRBV12-3 or TRBV12-4 and TRBJ1-3, with D unresolved. The CDR3 extends over 15 amino acids. V dropped 5 bases and J dropped 0 bases, with 11 bases sitting between them. In nucleotides, the CDR3 is TGTGCCAGCAGTGGAACAGTTTACTCTGGAAACACCATATATTTT. Encoded protein: CASSGTVYSGNTIYF.

This clonotype was seen a few times. This rearrangement joins TRBV4-2 to TRBJ2-5, with no clear D. This CDR3 is built from 13 residues. The ends were cut back, 0 bases at V and 9 bases at J, with 11 bases in the middle. The germline V gene has CDR1 LGHNA and CDR2 YNFKEQ. The CDR3 coding sequence is TGTGCCAGCAGCCAAGAGACCCGGTCCCCCCAGTACTTC. Encoded protein: CASSQETRSPQYF.

This chain uses TRBV5-1 with TRBJ1-1, with D possibly matching TRBD1 (5 bases). The CDR3 extends over 13 amino acids. V lost 0 bases and J lost 11, with 14 bases in between. Germline-derived CDR1 and CDR2 are SGHRS and YFSETQ. The CDR3 loop reads CASSLETRGRAFF. CDR3 in DNA: TGCGCCAGCAGCTTGGAGACAAGGGGACGCGCTTTCTTT.

This clonotype has more than one count but fewer than ten. The gene calls are TRBV10-3 and TRBJ2-3; unclear D gene. V lost 3 bases to trimming and J lost 6 bases, with 19 bases between them. The V gene's germline CDR1 is ENHRY and CDR2 SYGVKD. CDR3 length: 16 residues. The CDR3 is CAISDFHGRFSDTQYF. In DNA form, the CDR3 reads TGTGCCATCAGTGATTTCCATGGACGGTTTTCGGATACGCAGTATTTT.

This clonotype was observed a handful of times. The chain combines TRBV10-2 with TRBJ2-5, with TRBD2 matching over 9 bases. Germline lookup yields CDR1 WSHSY and CDR2 SAAADI. V shed 0 bases, J shed 6 bases, and the junction held 8 bases outside the gene matches. The CDR3 length is 16 residues. DNA of the CDR3: TGCGCCAGCAGTGAGTCGGGTAGCGGGGGATCCCAGACCCAGTACTTC. This codes for CASSESGSGGSQTQYF.

The DNA of the CDR3 is TGCAGTGCTATTGGGCTCCGGGACACCATTAGCAATCAGCCCCAGCATTTT. Its translation is CSAIGLRDTISNQPQHF. The chain combines TRBV20-1 with TRBJ1-5; TRBD1 is a possible D gene (6 bases). V lost 4 bases and J 0 bases, leaving 19 bases between the germline ends. Germline V gives CDR1 DFQATT, CDR2 SNEGSKA (reference sequence). CDR3 length: 17 amino acids.

V gene TRBV5-1 combines with J gene TRBJ2-1, with D possibly being TRBD1 or TRBD2 (5 bases each). V was clipped by 7 bases and J by 2 bases, with 13 bases between them. This CDR3 has 14 amino acids. CDR1 is SGHRS, CDR2 YFSETQ, per germline. The CDR3 coding sequence is TGCGCCAGCTTCGTCAGGGACGCCTACAATGAGCAGTTCTTC. Translation: CASFVRDAYNEQFF.